This entry describes one T cell receptor beta chain. The target antigen is unknown. The junction had 6 bases not matched to a gene; V was cut back by 5 bases and J by 5 bases. CDR1 and CDR2 (germline): SGHTA, FQGNSA. The CDR3 length is 16 residues. The protocol was immunoSEQ multiplex PCR, while the TCRdb copy is restricted to in-frame clones and leaves out a portion. The repertoire holds roughly 180,000 clones, with 75% to 90% as singletons. This entry belongs to a study of T cell responses to AZD1222 COVID-19 vaccine. Study-level information: Recipients boosted at about 4 weeks or about 12 weeks are pooled.

Study results and caveats: Reportedly, close to half of spike-specific TCRs are directed against unmutated variant regions. Samples come after the peak T cell response, not at day 14.

The input for sequencing was peripheral blood, taken on day 0 of AZD1222 vaccination. This clonotype was sampled from an adult in good health. V and J are TRBV7-2 and TRBJ2-3; 14 positions match TRBD2. The CDR3 reads CASSPGLAGGQDTQYF. CDR3 nucleotide sequence: TGTGCCAGCAGCCCAGGACTAGCGGGAGGTCAAGATACGCAGTATTTT.